These 10 T cell receptor beta chains originate from one sample sequenced in a study of breast tumors, draining lymph nodes, adjacent tissues. Samples came from axillary lymph nodes draining the breast cancer. TCRdb independently ran MiXCR on the multiplex PCR reads; one entry per CDR3 protein. The sample has 200,000 to 250,000 distinct CDR3 sequences, about 32% seen once. Input material: axillary lymph node tissue. Source of these receptors: a female donor with breast cancer. Some clones in this sample may be carry-over from other donors' samples.

This clonotype was counted a few times. A much larger clone sits a single nucleotide away, making a read error possible. This chain links TRBV7-2 with TRBJ2-7; 10 bases agree with TRBD2. Trimming cost V 5 bases and J 5 bases; bases outside gene matches: 18. Per germline, CDR1 SGHTA and CDR2 FQGNSA. This CDR3 is built from 18 residues. The CDR3 loop is CASSKRRGSGRARHEQYF. In nucleotides, the CDR3 is TGTGCCAGCAGCAAGAGAAGGGGGAGCGGGAGGGCCAGACACGAGCAGTACTTC. Variable domain in full (rest from reference TRBV7-2 and TRBJ2-7): GAGVSQSPSNKVTEKGKDVELRCDPISGHTALYWYRQSLGQGLEFLIYFQGNSAPDKSGLPSDRFSAERTGGSVSTLTIQRTQQEDSAVYLCASSKRRGSGRARHEQYFGPGTRLTVT.

V and J are TRBV7-2 and TRBJ1-2; D is unresolved. The CDR3 totals 17 residues. Germline CDR1 reads SGHTA; CDR2 reads FQGNSA. V was cut by 3 bases and J by 4 bases, with 21 bases left in between. The CDR3 DNA is TGTGCCAGCAGCTTGATAGCGGGAGGTAGCACCGGCTATGGCTACACCTTC. Its translation is CASSLIAGGSTGYGYTF.

This clonotype appeared many times. This sequence joins TRBV20-1 and TRBJ2-7, with D hard to call. This CDR3 comprises 16 residues. Trimming cost V 0 bases and J 0 bases, with 15 bases left between them. CDR1 is DFQATT, CDR2 SNEGSKA, per germline (reference sequence). The CDR3 DNA reads TGCAGTGCTAGAGACTATGGTGGGAAATACTCCTACGAGCAGTACTTC. This codes for CSARDYGGKYSYEQYF.

The genes are TRBV7-3 and TRBJ2-7, with 10 bases matching TRBD1. CDR1 SGHTA and CDR2 FQGTGA come from the germline V gene. V shed 4 bases and J 7 bases; nucleotides not matched to a gene: 4. The CDR3 covers 13 residues. The DNA of the CDR3 is TGTGCCAGCAGCTCCGGGACAGGGGTTGAGCAGTACTTC. Protein sequence: CASSSGTGVEQYF.

This clonotype was observed many times. This chain joins TRBV5-5 and TRBJ2-7; 8 nucleotides line up with TRBD2. CDR3 size: 18 residues. With V trimmed by 1 base and J by 2 bases, 14 bases remained unmatched. Germline V gives CDR1 SGHKS, CDR2 YYEKEE (reference sequence). As DNA, the CDR3 is TGTGCCAGCAGCTTGTTGGCCCCCACGGGGACTAGTCCCTACGAGCAGTACTTC. Protein sequence: CASSLLAPTGTSPYEQYF.

In its sample, this clonotype was seen many times. The genes are TRBV5-1 and TRBJ2-3; D not resolved. The CDR3 has 14 amino acids. Germline CDR1 reads SGHRS; CDR2 reads YFSETQ. V was shortened by 3 bases and J by 2 bases, with 10 bases between the two germline ends. CDR3 residues: CASSSDRYTDTQYF. Written as DNA, the CDR3 is TGCGCCAGCAGCTCGGACCGGTACACAGATACGCAGTATTTT.

This clonotype occurred many times. The genes are TRBV7-3 and TRBJ1-3, with D unclear. V was trimmed by 4 bases and J by 2 bases, leaving 18 bases between them. CDR3 length equals 17 residues. CDR1 is SGHTA and CDR2 is FQGTGA in the germline V gene. The CDR3 loop is CASSSTPRRAPGNTIYF. The CDR3, as DNA: TGTGCCAGCAGCTCCACACCGAGGAGGGCCCCTGGAAACACCATATATTTT.

This clonotype was seen ten or more times. The chain links TRBV5-5 to TRBJ2-1, with TRBD2 matching 9 bases. V shed 4 bases, J shed 7 bases, and the junction held 12 bases outside the gene matches. The V gene's germline CDR1 is SGHKS and CDR2 YYEKEE (reference sequence). The length of the CDR3 is 16 residues. CDR3 sequence reads: CASSGTSQVVTNEQFF. The CDR3 DNA follows: TGTGCCAGCAGCGGGACTAGCCAGGTGGTTACGAATGAGCAGTTCTTC.

This clonotype was seen ten or more times. The chain recombines TRBV15 with TRBJ1-5; D is possibly TRBD1 (6 bases). V was clipped by 5 bases and J by 3 bases, with 14 bases between them. This CDR3 comprises 15 residues. From germline, CDR1 is LNHNV and CDR2 YYDKDF (reference sequence). This CDR3 reads CATSLPTGTNQPQHF. The DNA of the CDR3 is TGTGCCACCAGCCTACCGACAGGTACCAATCAGCCCCAGCATTTT.

This clonotype was observed at least ten times. The chain employs TRBV2 and TRBJ1-2; D is ambiguous. This CDR3 contains 13 residues. Per germline, CDR1 SNHLY and CDR2 FYNNEI. Trimming pared 2 bases from V and 4 bases from J, leaving 8 bases between. The CDR3 here is CASSEKQIYGYTF. Written as DNA, the CDR3 is TGTGCCAGCAGTGAAAAGCAGATCTATGGCTACACCTTC.